This T cell receptor (beta chain) originates from a study of vaccination and CD4 T cells after COVID-19. At the level of the study: Investigators drew the post-COVID samples a median roughly 98 days after diagnosis, with a range of 35 to 161. Whole-study results and caveats: Looking at convalescent patients, a median about 90% of reactive clones were present only post-vaccination. Median SARS-CoV-2-reactive clonotype numbers rose nonsignificantly, 21 to 38.

MiXCR was run by TCRdb on the PCR reads, yielding one entry per CDR3 protein. The sample contains about 21,000 distinct CDR3 sequences, over 45% of which appear only once. Per the germline V gene, CDR1 is SGHTA and CDR2 is FQGNSA. The length of the CDR3 is 15 residues. Trimming stripped 1 base from V and 3 bases from J, with 11 bases between. In regard to this clonotype: The antigen is undetermined.

This sequence joins TRBV7-2 and TRBJ2-3; D uncertain. The sequence was obtained from a human donor who had recovered from COVID-19. The specimen was CD4+ T cells from blood, collected after SARS-CoV-2 vaccination. In DNA, the CDR3 is TGTGCCAGCAGCTTAGGCTCCTTTGGGACAGATACGCAGTATTTT. Its protein is CASSLGSFGTDTQYF. Full variable domain (missing parts from reference TRBV7-2 and TRBJ2-3): GAGVSQSPSNKVTEKGKDVELRCDPISGHTALYWYRQSLGQGLEFLIYFQGNSAPDKSGLPSDRFSAERTGGSVSTLTIQRTQQEDSAVYLCASSLGSFGTDTQYFGPGTRLTVL.